This T cell receptor (beta chain) was observed in a study of OX40 agonist ivuxolimab in advanced cancers. The protocol was immunoSEQ multiplex PCR, while the TCRdb copy is restricted to in-frame clones and leaves out a portion. Of 65,000 to 80,000 clones listed, roughly nine tenths are singletons. Trimming shortened V by 3 bases and J by 11 bases, and 19 bases separated the two germline ends. The CDR3 spans 13 residues. In germline, CDR1 is GTSNPN, CDR2 SVGIG (reference sequence). The TCR comes from an adult with an advanced solid tumor such as melanoma, head and neck, liver or kidney cancer. V gene TRBV30 combines with J gene TRBJ1-1; D is possibly TRBD1 (5 bases). The source material was CD4+ or CD8+ T cells sorted from blood, sampled in a trial of the OX40 agonist ivuxolimab. The CDR3 nucleotides are TGTGCCTGGAGCACCCAGGGCTCGACTGTTGCTTTCTTT. Its translation is CAWSTQGSTVAFF.